This T cell receptor beta chain was sequenced in a study of technical replicates of blood from a handful of donors. The table lists this clone with a count of one. Germline assignment: CDR1 SEHNR and CDR2 FQNEAQ (reference sequence). With 6 bases removed from V and 4 bases from J, the gap between germline ends came to 9 bases. This CDR3 is built from 13 residues. Method: immunoSEQ multiplex PCR; TCRdb's copy keeps in-frame clones and lacks some. The data hold some 77,000 clones, with 85% to 95% observed a single time. The genes are TRBV7-9 and TRBJ2-2; weak D call: TRBD2 (5 bases). Sequences were obtained from T cells isolated from PBMCs. The receptor's source is a human donor in good health. CDR3 sequence (DNA): TGTGCCAGCAGGGGCGCGGGCACCGGGGAGCTGTTTTTT. Protein: CASRGAGTGELFF.